This T cell receptor beta chain was sequenced during a study of CD8+ T cells in alopecia areata. The sample holds a few counts of this clone. The CDR3 loop spans 15 amino acids. Germline-derived CDR1 and CDR2 are SGHDT and YYEEEE. Between the trimmed V and J ends, which lost 0 bases and 0 bases, there was a span of 8 bases. Reverse transcription of extracted RNA yielded cDNA, which provided the sequencing template. This table comes from immunoSEQ multiplex PCR, and its TCRdb copy is limited to in-frame clones, with some not included. The sample lists 98,000 or so clones, 59% occurring once. The chain uses TRBV5-6 and TRBJ2-3; maybe TRBD1 (5 bases). Specimen: CD8+ T cells sorted from blood. The receptor was isolated from a human donor in good health. The DNA for the CDR3 is TGTGCCAGCAGCTTGGAGGGGCCAAGCACAGATACGCAGTATTTT. This sequence encodes CASSLEGPSTDTQYF.